What follows are 15 T cell receptor beta chains derived from one specimen sequenced in a study of cytomegalovirus exposure and HLA in healthy donors. The study ran its PCR with 60 Vbeta and 13 Jbeta primers. The assay was immunoSEQ multiplex PCR, and TCRdb's table has in-frame clones only and misses some. The sample shows more than 150,000 clones, around 80% of them seen only once. Sequenced sample: PBMCs. These receptors all stem from a man aged 18 to 35 in good health and CMV-seronegative.

The J gene is TRBJ1-2, the V gene TRBV9; 9 bases are shared with TRBD1. V shed 3 bases, J shed 4 bases, and the junction held 13 bases outside the gene matches. CDR3 size: 17 residues. In germline, CDR1 is SGDLS, CDR2 YYNGEE. The CDR3 DNA follows: TGTGCCAGCAGCGCCGGGACAGGGAGCTCGCTTAGCTATGGCTACACCTTC. Translated: CASSAGTGSSLSYGYTF.

The chain recombines TRBV7-2 with TRBJ1-2; D might be TRBD1 (5 bases). In germline, CDR1 is SGHTA, CDR2 FQGNSA. Trimming took 2 bases from V and 4 from J, leaving 14 bases between them. The CDR3 runs to 15 residues. The CDR3 DNA is TGTGCCAGCAGCTTATATCGGGGGGGATTCTATGGCTACACCTTC. Encoded protein: CASSLYRGGFYGYTF. The variable domain in full, completed from reference TRBV7-2 and TRBJ1-2, reads GAGVSQSPSNKVTEKGKDVELRCDPISGHTALYWYRQSLGQGLEFLIYFQGNSAPDKSGLPSDRFSAERTGGSVSTLTIQRTQQEDSAVYLCASSLYRGGFYGYTFGSGTRLTVV.

This clone came up a few times. The rearrangement uses TRBV7-2 and TRBJ1-2; 8 nucleotides match TRBD1. Germline CDR1 and CDR2: SGHTA and FQGNSA. J lost 2 bases, V lost 6 bases, and 8 bases had no gene match. The CDR3 loop spans 15 amino acids. The chain's CDR3 is CASRREQGVNYGYTF. In DNA form, the CDR3 reads TGTGCCAGCAGAAGGGAACAGGGGGTAAACTATGGCTACACCTTC.

The rearrangement joins TRBV4-3 to TRBJ1-2, with TRBD1 identical over 9 bases. V lost 1 base to trimming and J lost 2 bases; unmatched junction nucleotides: 5. This CDR3 contains 16 residues. Germline V gives CDR1 LGHNA, CDR2 YSLEER. CDR3 nucleotide sequence: TGCGCCAGCAGCCAAGTACGAACAGGGGGCAACTATGGCTACACCTTC. Translation: CASSQVRTGGNYGYTF.

The gene calls are TRBV9 and TRBJ2-5; D call uncertain. The J call is doubtful: the DNA matches TRBJ2-7 better. CDR1 is SGDLS and CDR2 is YYNGEE in the germline V gene. CDR3 length equals 13 residues. CDR3 DNA sequence: TGTGCCAGCAGCACAAGGCCCGGGTACGAGCAGTACTTC. Its translation: CASSTRPGYEQYF.

This clone was seen more than once but under ten times. The chain combines TRBV7-9 with TRBJ2-7; perhaps TRBD1 as D (5 bases). The germline V gene has CDR1 SEHNR and CDR2 FQNEAQ (reference sequence). With 5 bases removed from V and 4 bases from J, the gap between germline ends came to 12 bases. CDR3 length: 13 amino acids. The CDR3 DNA reads as TGTGCCAGCAGCCCAAAGGGGCATTACGAGCAGTACTTC. Its translation: CASSPKGHYEQYF.

The chain couples TRBV6-5 to TRBJ2-5; the D gene is possibly TRBD2 (7 bases). This CDR3 has 13 residues. Deletions cut 6 bases from V and 0 bases from J, with 8 bases between. Germline assignment: CDR1 MNHEY and CDR2 SVGAGI. CDR3 sequence reads: CASRGGDQETQYF. The CDR3 DNA reads as TGTGCCAGCAGAGGGGGGGACCAAGAGACCCAGTACTTC.

This clone has only one observation. This chain uses TRBV30 with TRBJ1-2; TRBD1 matches 8 bases. CDR3 length: 13 residues. Germline CDR1 reads GTSNPN; CDR2 reads SVGIG (reference sequence). V gave up 0 bases and J gave up 8 bases; unmatched junction bases: 5. CDR3: CAWSVQGGSGYTF. CDR3 sequence (DNA): TGTGCCTGGAGTGTACAGGGGGGAAGCGGCTACACCTTC.

The CDR3 sequence is CASSHGRTGNTEAFF. DNA of the CDR3: TGCGCCAGCAGCCACGGACGGACTGGGAACACTGAAGCTTTCTTT. The rearrangement links TRBV4-1 to TRBJ1-1; no clear D. CDR1 is MGHRA and CDR2 is YSYEKL in the germline V gene. V was trimmed by 3 bases and J by 1 base, leaving 12 bases between them. CDR3 length: 15 amino acids.

This chain links TRBV5-6 with TRBJ1-1; 12 bases fit TRBD1. The germline gives CDR1 SGHDT, CDR2 YYEEEE. Germline trimming cut 4 bases from V and 4 bases from J; bases unmatched to any gene: 14. The CDR3 is made up of 18 amino acids. The CDR3: CASSETGTGGAFFTEAFF. Written as DNA, the CDR3 is TGTGCCAGCAGCGAAACCGGGACAGGGGGCGCGTTTTTCACTGAAGCTTTCTTT.

This chain links TRBV19 with TRBJ2-7; no clear D. CDR3 size: 13 residues. Per the germline V gene, CDR1 is LNHDA and CDR2 is SQIVND (reference sequence). V lost 2 bases and J 6 bases, leaving 11 bases between the germline ends. The DNA for the CDR3 is TGTGCCAGTAGTATAAGTTCACCGGGCGAGCAGTACTTC. Protein sequence: CASSISSPGEQYF. Full variable domain (missing parts from reference TRBV19 and TRBJ2-7): DGGITQSPKYLFRKEGQNVTLSCEQNLNHDAMYWYRQDPGQGLRLIYYSQIVNDFQKGDIAEGYSVSREKKESFPLTVTSAQKNPTAFYLCASSISSPGEQYFGPGTRLTVT.

As DNA, the CDR3 is TGTGCCAGCAGAGCCTCCGGGACAGGGCTTGGCTACACCTTC. It encodes CASRASGTGLGYTF. J is TRBJ1-2 and V is TRBV9; 9 bases are shared with TRBD1. The junction had 9 bases not matched to a gene; V was cut back by 5 bases and J by 7 bases. The germline CDR1 and CDR2 sequences are SGDLS and YYNGEE. The length of the CDR3 is 14 residues.

Only a few counts were recorded for this clone. J is TRBJ2-1 and V is TRBV5-6, with 8 nucleotides matching TRBD1. The V gene end was trimmed by 1 base and the J gene end by 10 bases; junction bases not matched to a gene: 7. The CDR3 length is 14 residues. CDR1 is SGHDT, CDR2 YYEEEE, per germline. As DNA, the CDR3 is TGTGCCAGCAGCTTGTGGGGACAGGCTCTGGAGCAGTTCTTC. Protein sequence: CASSLWGQALEQFF. The full variable domain, completed using reference TRBV5-6 and TRBJ2-1, is DAGVTQSPTHLIKTRGQQVTLRCSPKSGHDTVSWYQQALGQGPQFIFQYYEEEERQRGNFPDRFSGHQFPNYSSELNVNALLLGDSALYLCASSLWGQALEQFFGPGTRLTVL.

The chain carries TRBV7-6 and TRBJ1-6; 7 bases map to TRBD1. Germline loops: CDR1 SGHVS, CDR2 FNYEAQ. This CDR3 contains 16 residues. V lost 1 base and J lost 7; bases outside the gene matches: 7. CDR3 in DNA: TGTGCCAGCAGCTTAGAGGAGGCAGGGGGAAATTCACCCCTCCACTTT. It encodes CASSLEEAGGNSPLHF.

This clone was seen just once. This chain joins TRBV6-1 and TRBJ1-5, with a possible D match to TRBD1 (6 bases). The V end was cut by 6 bases, the J end by 7 bases, with 16 bases between. CDR1 and CDR2 (germline): MNHNS, SASEGT. The CDR3 is 14 residues long. CDR3: CASSRQASRQPQHF. The CDR3 DNA is TGTGCCAGCAGCAGACAGGCTAGCAGACAGCCCCAGCATTTT.